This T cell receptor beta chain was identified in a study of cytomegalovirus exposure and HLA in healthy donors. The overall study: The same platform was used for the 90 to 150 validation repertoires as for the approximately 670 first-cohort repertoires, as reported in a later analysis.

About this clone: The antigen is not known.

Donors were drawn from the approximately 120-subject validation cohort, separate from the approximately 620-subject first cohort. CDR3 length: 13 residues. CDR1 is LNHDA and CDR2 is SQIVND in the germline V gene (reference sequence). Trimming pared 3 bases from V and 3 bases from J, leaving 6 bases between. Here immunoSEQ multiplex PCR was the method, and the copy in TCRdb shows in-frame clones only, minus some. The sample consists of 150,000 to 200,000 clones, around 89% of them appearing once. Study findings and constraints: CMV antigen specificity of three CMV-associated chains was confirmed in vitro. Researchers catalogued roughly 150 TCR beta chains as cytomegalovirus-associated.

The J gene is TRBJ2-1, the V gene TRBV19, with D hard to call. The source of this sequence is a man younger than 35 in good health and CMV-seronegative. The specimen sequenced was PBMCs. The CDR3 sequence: CASSMARYNEQFF. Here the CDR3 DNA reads TGTGCCAGTAGTATGGCACGCTACAATGAGCAGTTCTTC. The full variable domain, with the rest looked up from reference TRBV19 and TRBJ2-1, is DGGITQSPKYLFRKEGQNVTLSCEQNLNHDAMYWYRQDPGQGLRLIYYSQIVNDFQKGDIAEGYSVSREKKESFPLTVTSAQKNPTAFYLCASSMARYNEQFFGPGTRLTVL.